Reported below is one TCR beta chain. No antigen is known for it. Clones were read by immunoSEQ multiplex PCR, and TCRdb kept only the in-frame ones, dropping some. The sample consists of 2 million to 2.5 million clones, 85% to 95% of them appearing once. The V gene's germline CDR1 is SGHTA and CDR2 FQGNSA. CDR3 size: 15 residues. V was clipped by 3 bases and J by 5 bases, with 16 bases between them. This entry comes from a study of shared clonotypes between healthy human individuals. Study summary: CD4 naive cells filled three plates per donor, CD4 memory three, CD8 naive two and CD8 memory one.

Findings of the study overall: An anticipated effect of sequencing depth on clonotype sharing among donors was recognized. Tissues were not sampled, only blood, and their repertoires likely differ.

The sequence derives from a man aged 18 to 30 in good health. Some clones in this sample may be carry-over from other donors' samples. The sample comprised naive CD4+ T cells from PBMCs. The subset is: CD45RA+ positively selected. The rearrangement links TRBV7-2 to TRBJ2-5; perhaps TRBD2 as D (7 bases). Here the CDR3 DNA reads TGTGCCAGCAGCTTGAATCGGGGGGCTATGGAGACCCAGTACTTC. Residues: CASSLNRGAMETQYF.